Sequencing of this TCR beta chain was carried out in a study of blood T cell repertoires in COVID-19. Study context: Some COVID-19 samples were acute and others convalescent; all came from the United States, Italy and Spain. PBMCs, B-cell-depleted T cells, or T cells provided the cDNA or gDNA that made up the material.

Germline V gives CDR1 SGHAT, CDR2 FQNNGV. The ends lost 1 base at V and 1 base at J; junction bases unmatched: 4. CDR3 length: 17 amino acids. Source study methods: Estimation of nucleated cell counts was performed using reference gene primer amplification. Method: immunoSEQ multiplex PCR; TCRdb's copy keeps in-frame clones and lacks some. The D gene and trimming were derived from the DNA, and the V and J assignments and clone size from that table. Found here are a few hundred thousand clones, about 90% of them singletons; the top ten hold under 2.5%. Sequencing was performed on peripheral blood. This clonotype was sampled from a woman in her fifties or sixties with COVID-19, enrolled during active disease. The chain carries TRBV11-2 and TRBJ1-3, with 10 positions matching TRBD1. The CDR3 spells CASSLVTGGSSGNTIYF. The DNA of the CDR3 is TGTGCCAGCAGCTTAGTGACAGGGGGCTCTTCTGGAAACACCATATATTTT.